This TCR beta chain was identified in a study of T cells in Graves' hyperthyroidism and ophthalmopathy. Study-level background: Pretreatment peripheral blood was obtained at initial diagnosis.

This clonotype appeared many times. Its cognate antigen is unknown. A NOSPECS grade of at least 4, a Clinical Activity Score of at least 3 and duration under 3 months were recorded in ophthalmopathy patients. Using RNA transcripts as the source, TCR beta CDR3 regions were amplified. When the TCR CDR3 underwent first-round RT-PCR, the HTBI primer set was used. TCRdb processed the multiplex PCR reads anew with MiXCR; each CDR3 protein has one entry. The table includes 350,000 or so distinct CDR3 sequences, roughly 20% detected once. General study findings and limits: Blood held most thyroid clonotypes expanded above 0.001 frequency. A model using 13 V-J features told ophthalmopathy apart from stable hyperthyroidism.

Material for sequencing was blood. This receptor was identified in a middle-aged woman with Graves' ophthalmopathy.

CDR3 DNA: TGTGCCAGCAGCCAACCGGGACACCCCTATGGCTACACCTTC. It specifies CASSQPGHPYGYTF. The V call is TRBV3-1, the J call TRBJ1-2; a weak D match, TRBD1 (6 bases). The CDR3 extends over 14 amino acids. The V end was cut by 2 bases, the J end by 4 bases, with 11 bases between. Looked up from germline, CDR1 is LGHDT and CDR2 is YNNKEL (reference sequence).